This T cell receptor beta chain is from a study of blood T cell repertoires in COVID-19. Whole-study context: Nucleic acid was either cDNA or gDNA, and it came from T cells, B-cell-depleted T cells, or PBMCs.

The repertoire was sequenced with immunoSEQ multiplex PCR; TCRdb's copy has only in-frame clones and lacks some. The profile shows about 310,000 clones, around 90% of them singletons. Seattle patients were enrolled during active infection and followed longitudinally. The CDR3 contains 16 residues. Germline V gene data show CDR1 as SGHDT and CDR2 as YYEEEE. V shed 6 bases and J shed 7 bases, with 22 bases lying between them. Specimen: peripheral blood. V is TRBV5-6 and J is TRBJ2-2; possibly TRBD1 for D (5 bases). The source of this sequence is a middle-aged woman with COVID-19, enrolled during active disease. This CDR3 is CASTLYPGRADGELFF. The CDR3 nucleotides read TGTGCCAGCACTCTCTATCCCGGCAGGGCGGACGGGGAGCTGTTTTTT.